This T cell receptor (beta chain) is drawn from a study of OX40 agonist ivuxolimab in advanced cancers. Background on the study: Ivuxolimab, an agonistic anti-OX40 (CD134) antibody, was given to patients. Every patient in dose escalation had hepatocellular carcinoma, melanoma, renal cell or head and neck cancer. Of mixed ages from about 20 to 80 and averaging approximately 60 years, the group was more than 65% male.

CDR3 length: 15 residues. Per germline, CDR1 MNHEY and CDR2 SMNVEV (reference sequence). Trimming removed 3 bases at V and 4 bases at J, with 16 bases between. TCRdb's copy holds only in-frame clones and misses some; the assay was immunoSEQ multiplex PCR. Seen here are 20,000 to 30,000 clones, 83% observed once, and the top ten hold more than 6.5%. Note on this clone: Its specificity is unknown.

Points from the study as a whole: Expanded clones tended on average to be more numerous among CD8+ T cells than CD4+.

The TCR comes from an adult with an advanced solid tumor such as melanoma, head and neck, liver or kidney cancer. The chain links TRBV27 to TRBJ2-7; the D gene is possibly TRBD1 (6 bases). This specimen was CD4+ or CD8+ T cells sorted from blood, taken in a trial of the OX40 agonist ivuxolimab. The DNA of the CDR3 is TGTGCCAGCAGTTTGGGTTCAACAGGGATTTACGAGCAGTACTTC. It specifies CASSLGSTGIYEQYF.